This note documents a single TCR beta chain sequence. The sample is drawn from a study of blood T cell repertoires in COVID-19. The data were produced by immunoSEQ multiplex PCR, yet TCRdb's version contains in-frame clones alone and is incomplete. The data show some 150,000 clones, more than 65% seen once. CDR1 and CDR2 (germline): SGHAT, FQNNGV. The CDR3 has 13 residues. Unmatched junction bases numbered 1, after V lost 2 bases and J lost 4 bases. Sequenced sample: peripheral blood. The TCR sequence derives from a human donor in a cohort sampled during active COVID-19. The genes are TRBV11-2 and TRBJ2-5; 7 bases fit TRBD1. CDR3 in amino acids: CASSLRQGETQYF. Written as DNA, the CDR3 is TGTGCCAGCAGCTTACGACAGGGAGAGACCCAGTACTTC.